This TCR beta chain was recovered during a study of blood T cell repertoires in COVID-19. As for the study in general: Some COVID-19 samples were acute and others convalescent; all came from the United States, Italy and Spain. T cells, B-cell-depleted T cells, or PBMCs supplied cDNA or gDNA.

Authors' analysis steps: Estimation of nucleated cell counts relied on the amplification of reference gene primers. Produced via immunoSEQ multiplex PCR; TCRdb's table is partial and in-frame only. D and trimming were read from the DNA, whereas the V and J calls and clone size are those reported in that table. The sample contains some 110,000 clones, 70% to 75% of which appear only once. The sample taken for sequencing was peripheral blood. This sequence was found in a human donor with acute or convalescent COVID-19. The donor label of this sample is uncertain.

CDR3 loop: CASSYQGQGSYEQYF. The CDR3 DNA sequence: TGTGCCAGCAGTTACCAGGGACAGGGATCCTACGAGCAGTACTTC. The V and J genes are TRBV6-5 and TRBJ2-7; 9 nucleotides align to TRBD1. This CDR3 has 15 amino acids. With 2 bases clipped from V and 1 base from J, the junction kept 3 bases outside the gene matches. Germline V gene sequence: CDR1 MNHEY, CDR2 SVGAGI.